The clone carrying this T cell receptor beta chain appeared a few times. Its antigen is unknown. This record belongs to a study of vaccination effects on CD4 cells after COVID-19. V lost 4 bases, J lost 6 bases, and 10 bases lay in between. Germline V gene sequence: CDR1 SGHNT, CDR2 YYREEE (reference sequence). This CDR3 contains 12 residues. It was after roughly 11 days of culture that CD4+ T cells were isolated. Participants were given two doses of BNT162b2 or mRNA-1273 vaccine. Clones were sequenced by immunoSEQ multiplex PCR, and TCRdb holds only the in-frame ones, with some missing. Among 66,000 or so clones listed, around 70% were seen once.

The chain recombines TRBV5-4 with TRBJ1-2, with D tentatively TRBD1 (6 bases). The TCR sequence derives from a human donor who received a COVID-19 vaccine. This specimen consisted of CD4+ T cells from PBMCs cultured without peptide, obtained after COVID-19 vaccination. In DNA, the CDR3 is TGTGCCAGCAGCAGACAGGACGATGGCTACACCTTC. This encodes CASSRQDDGYTF.